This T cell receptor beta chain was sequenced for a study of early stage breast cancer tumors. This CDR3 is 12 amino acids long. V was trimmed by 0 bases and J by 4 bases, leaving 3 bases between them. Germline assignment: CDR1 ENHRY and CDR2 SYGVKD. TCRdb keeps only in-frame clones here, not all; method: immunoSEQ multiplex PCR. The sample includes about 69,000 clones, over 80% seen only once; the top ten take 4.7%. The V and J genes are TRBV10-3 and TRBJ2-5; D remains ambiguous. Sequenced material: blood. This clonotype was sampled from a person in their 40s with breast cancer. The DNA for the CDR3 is TGTGCCATCAGTGAGTCGACAGAGACCCAGTACTTC. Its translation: CAISESTETQYF.